This T cell receptor beta chain emerged from a study of T cell responses to AZD1222 COVID-19 vaccine. Study background: Analyses pooled second doses at about 4 or about 12 weeks.

Some clones are missing from TCRdb's copy, which holds only in-frame ones; the method was immunoSEQ multiplex PCR. Among about 130,000 clones, over 80% were seen once, and the ten largest hold around 6%. In regard to this clone: Its target is unknown.

Study-level results: In a largely white British group with more females than males, clonal diversity was possibly underestimated.

CDR3 size: 13 residues. V was shortened by 6 bases and J by 4 bases, with 10 bases between the two germline ends. Germline CDR1 reads ENHRY; CDR2 reads SYGVKD. Material: peripheral blood, obtained on day 0 of AZD1222 vaccination. This receptor was obtained from an adult in good health. The rearrangement links TRBV10-3 to TRBJ1-5; D may be TRBD1 (5 bases). The chain's CDR3 is CAIRGGVNQPQHF. Written as DNA, the CDR3 is TGTGCCATCAGGGGGGGGGTTAATCAGCCCCAGCATTTT.